This is a list of T cell receptor beta chains from one sample in a study of regulatory T cells in long-lasting Graves disease. TCRdb fed the multiplex PCR reads into MiXCR, producing one record per CDR3 protein. The sample carries approximately 470,000 distinct CDR3 sequences, roughly 16% recorded once. These data were also reused for a study on T cells in Graves' hyperthyroidism and ophthalmopathy.

The sequences come from peripheral blood mononuclear cells (PBMCs), collected at new diagnosis, from a patient treated with antithyroid drugs. The receptors were gathered from a man aged 35 to 55 with Graves disease. CDR3s include the opening cysteine and the closing phenylalanine or tryptophan.

CDR3 protein: CASSWKQGQETQYF
V gene: TRBV5-1
J gene: TRBJ2-5

CDR3 protein: CASSFPLAEYTDTQYF
V gene: TRBV28
J gene: TRBJ2-3

CDR3 protein: CAWRTGFEQFF
V gene: TRBV30
J gene: TRBJ2-1

CDR3 protein: CASRTWQGTETQYF
V gene: TRBV28
J gene: TRBJ2-5

CDR3 protein: CASSEAGVGEQFF
V gene: TRBV19
J gene: TRBJ2-1

CDR3 protein: CASSLPGEDTQYF
V gene: TRBV5-1
J gene: TRBJ2-3

CDR3 protein: CASSEFGLAGDPETQYF
V gene: TRBV2
J gene: TRBJ2-5

CDR3 protein: CSASASGYNEQFF
V gene: TRBV20-1
J gene: TRBJ2-1

CDR3 protein: CASGPGTPNEKLFF
V gene: TRBV2
J gene: TRBJ1-4

CDR3 protein: CASSLQGEVPYNEQFF
V gene: TRBV5-5
J gene: TRBJ2-1

CDR3 protein: CASRGGTSGFPYEQYF
V gene: TRBV27
J gene: TRBJ2-7

CDR3 protein: CASSQGNVRGSYNEQFF
V gene: TRBV3-1
J gene: TRBJ2-1

CDR3 protein: CASSPGTGDVLTF
V gene: TRBV11-1
J gene: TRBJ2-6

CDR3 protein: CASSRTSALRGTGELFF
V gene: TRBV7-2
J gene: TRBJ2-2

CDR3 protein: CASSYSSAEQFF
V gene: TRBV28
J gene: TRBJ2-1

CDR3 protein: CSARGTSGRAYNEQFF
V gene: TRBV20-1
J gene: TRBJ2-1

CDR3 protein: CASSLVHQPQHF
V gene: TRBV28
J gene: TRBJ1-5

CDR3 protein: CASSEVGGLASPNEQFF
V gene: TRBV2
J gene: TRBJ2-1

CDR3 protein: CSGQTGGGIDTQYF
V gene: TRBV29-1
J gene: TRBJ2-3

CDR3 protein: CASSVGGGIPREKNIQYF
V gene: TRBV5-1
J gene: TRBJ2-4

CDR3 protein: CASTLDPVGYNEQFF
V gene: TRBV11-3
J gene: TRBJ2-1

CDR3 protein: CASSSLAGGEDTQYF
V gene: TRBV28
J gene: TRBJ2-3

CDR3 protein: CASSFNTEAFF
V gene: TRBV5-5
J gene: TRBJ1-1

CDR3 protein: CASSLSRGVGETQYF
V gene: TRBV5-6
J gene: TRBJ2-5

CDR3 protein: CASSQGVGGGYGYTF
V gene: TRBV3-1
J gene: TRBJ1-2

CDR3 protein: CASAKRGSTEAFF
V gene: TRBV6-1
J gene: TRBJ1-1

CDR3 protein: CASSFWQGDTGELFF
V gene: TRBV5-1
J gene: TRBJ2-2

CDR3 protein: CASTLRLAGQNTGELFF
V gene: TRBV6-1
J gene: TRBJ2-2

CDR3 protein: CASSLDRQRERLIGGELFF
V gene: TRBV11-2
J gene: TRBJ2-2

CDR3 protein: CASSITGLLNTEAFF
V gene: TRBV19
J gene: TRBJ1-1

CDR3 protein: CASRDRGLPYEQYF
V gene: TRBV2
J gene: TRBJ2-7

CDR3 protein: CASSSSGGRSGDPLEQYF
V gene: TRBV7-3
J gene: TRBJ2-7

CDR3 protein: CASSIDSAGRDTQYF
V gene: TRBV19
J gene: TRBJ2-3

CDR3 protein: CASSLIAGGLAGNEQFF
V gene: TRBV7-3
J gene: TRBJ2-1

CDR3 protein: CAWRGQTGVSTEAFF
V gene: TRBV30
J gene: TRBJ1-1

CDR3 protein: CASSQRTGPDTQYF
V gene: TRBV12-3/TRBV12-4
J gene: TRBJ2-3

CDR3 protein: CASNPFETGELFF
V gene: TRBV5-1
J gene: TRBJ2-2

CDR3 protein: CASSPREANYEQYF
V gene: TRBV7-6
J gene: TRBJ2-7

CDR3 protein: CASSQAELSYNEQFF
V gene: TRBV3-1
J gene: TRBJ2-1

CDR3 protein: CASSMTSGSYNEQFF
V gene: TRBV19
J gene: TRBJ2-1

CDR3 protein: CASSYSFMVPSNEQFF
V gene: TRBV6-2/TRBV6-3
J gene: TRBJ2-1

CDR3 protein: CSVRLAGGGTQYF
V gene: TRBV29-1
J gene: TRBJ2-3

CDR3 protein: CASSPSTLADTQYF
V gene: TRBV7-9
J gene: TRBJ2-3

CDR3 protein: CASSETGSYYEQYF
V gene: TRBV2
J gene: TRBJ2-7

CDR3 protein: CASSPSRGTYNEQFF
V gene: TRBV18
J gene: TRBJ2-1